The rows below give T cell receptor beta chains drawn from one sample of a study of T cell responses to AZD1222 COVID-19 vaccine. Using immunoSEQ multiplex PCR, the repertoire was profiled, and TCRdb retains in-frame clones only, with some absent. The sample shows approximately 110,000 clones, around 90% of them seen only once. The starting material was peripheral blood, obtained on day 0 of AZD1222 vaccination. The source of these receptors is an adult in good health. CDR3s include the opening cysteine and the closing phenylalanine or tryptophan. The D gene is left open where the match is weak. Where a row states a size, it is once, few, many or the class of an expanded clone; other rows omit it.

-	-	TRBV7-9	TRBJ1-5	TGTGCCAGCAGCTTAGGATCGGGCGGGAGAGGTAATCAGCCCCAGCATTTT	CASSLGSGGRGNQPQHF
-	TRBD2	TRBV30	TRBJ2-3	TGTGCCTGGAGGCCCTTGACTAGCGGGGGGACAGATACGCAGTATTTT	CAWRPLTSGGTDTQYF
-	TRBD1	TRBV7-6	TRBJ1-5	TGTGCCAGCAGCGCCGGGACAGGGTACGATCAGCCCCAGCATTTT	CASSAGTGYDQPQHF
few	TRBD1	TRBV19	TRBJ1-5	TGTGCCAGTAGAACACAGGGGGCTCGGGATCAGCCCCAGCATTTT	CASRTQGARDQPQHF
-	-	TRBV6-2/TRBV6-3	TRBJ2-7	TGTGCCAGCAGTTACGCGCCGGGACGGAGCTCCTACGAGCAGTACTTC	CASSYAPGRSSYEQYF
-	-	TRBV29-1	TRBJ1-5	TGCAGCGTTGGCAGTTACAATCAGCCCCAGCATTTT	CSVGSYNQPQHF
-	-	TRBV19	TRBJ1-6	TGTGCCAGTAGCCTTGAGCGGGATTCACCCCTCCACTTT	CASSLERDSPLHF
-	-	TRBV7-2	TRBJ2-5	TGTGCCAGCAGCCCCCCCTCCGTCCGGGAGACCCAGTACTTC	CASSPPSVRETQYF
-	TRBD2	TRBV14	TRBJ2-1	TGTGCCAGCAGCCCAGTGGCGGGAGGGAACTACAATGAGCAGTTCTTC	CASSPVAGGNYNEQFF
-	-	TRBV3-1/TRBV3-2	TRBJ2-5	TGTGCCAGCAGCCCCTACAGGGAGACCCAGTACTTC	CASSPYRETQYF
-	TRBD2	TRBV11-3	TRBJ2-5	TGTGCCAGCAGCTTAGGGACTAGCGAGACCCAGTACTTC	CASSLGTSETQYF
-	-	TRBV27	TRBJ1-1	TGTGCCAGCAGTGCTGGATTAGCCACTGAAGCTTTCTTT	CASSAGLATEAFF
few	-	TRBV5-1	TRBJ1-2	TGCGCCAGCAGCTTGGTTCGGGCTAACTATGGCTACACCTTC	CASSLVRANYGYTF
-	TRBD2	TRBV29-1	TRBJ2-1	TGCAGCGTTGACTCCCGGGGACTAGCGGGGACCAATGAGCAGTTCTTC	CSVDSRGLAGTNEQFF
-	-	TRBV12-5	TRBJ2-5	TGTGCTAGTGGGGCAGAAGAGACCCAGTACTTC	CASGAEETQYF
-	-	TRBV19	TRBJ2-5	TGTGCCAGTAGTAGGGGGAGTGGCCAGTACTTC	CASSRGSGQYF
once	-	TRBV9	TRBJ2-7	TGTGCCAGCAGCGCGGCCAGGACCCCACACGAGCAGTACTTC	CASSAARTPHEQYF
-	-	TRBV21-1	TRBJ2-7	TGTGCCAACTACGGCGGGAGGGCCCACGAGCAGTACTTC	CANYGGRAHEQYF
-	-	TRBV7-9	TRBJ2-7	TGTGCCAGCAGCTCCCCCGGCCGCCAGGTATTCTACGAGCAGTACTTC	CASSSPGRQVFYEQYF
-	TRBD1	TRBV2	TRBJ1-3	TGTGCCAGCAGTGAGGACAGGGGGACTGGAAACACCATATATTTT	CASSEDRGTGNTIYF
-	TRBD1	TRBV30	TRBJ1-5	TGTGCCTTTGACAGGGACAATCAGCCCCAGCATTTT	CAFDRDNQPQHF
-	-	TRBV4-2	TRBJ1-2	TGTGCCAGCAGCCAAGATAGGGGGGCCCCTAACTATGGCTACACCTTC	CASSQDRGAPNYGYTF
-	-	TRBV3-1/TRBV3-2	TRBJ1-2	TGTGCCAGCAGCCCCCGTGGAGGTTTTGGCTATGGCTACACCTTC	CASSPRGGFGYGYTF
-	-	TRBV24-1	TRBJ1-5	TGTGCCACCAGTGAAGGACCGCCGGGCAATCAGCCCCAGCATTTT	CATSEGPPGNQPQHF
-	TRBD1	TRBV11-2	TRBJ2-3	TGTGCCAGCAGCTTCCGGGACAGTAGCACAGATACGCAGTATTTT	CASSFRDSSTDTQYF
-	TRBD1	TRBV12-3/TRBV12-4	TRBJ1-2	TGTGCCAGCAGTGGAGACAGGGACTATGGCTACACCTTC	CASSGDRDYGYTF
-	-	TRBV6-5	TRBJ1-5	TGTGCCAGCAGCTCACGGTCGGGGGCCCATCAGCCCCAGCATTTT	CASSSRSGAHQPQHF
-	-	TRBV3-1/TRBV3-2	TRBJ1-3	TGTGCCAGCAGCCGCGGGACCGGCCACACCATATATTTT	CASSRGTGHTIYF
-	TRBD2	TRBV5-8	TRBJ2-7	TGTGCCAGCAGCTTTTTACGGACTAGCGGGGCTGAGCAGTACTTC	CASSFLRTSGAEQYF
once	-	TRBV30	TRBJ2-5	TGTGCCTGGAGTTGGGGGGGCGGTGGAGAGACCCAGTACTTC	CAWSWGGGGETQYF
-	-	TRBV27	TRBJ2-6	TGTGCCAGCAGTTTAAGGGCCCCGGCTAGCTCTGGGGCCAACGTCCTGACTTTC	CASSLRAPASSGANVLTF
-	TRBD1	TRBV19	TRBJ1-2	TGTGCCAGTAGTGGGACAGCCTATGGCTACACCTTC	CASSGTAYGYTF
-	-	TRBV5-6	TRBJ2-2	TGTGCCAGCAGCTTGGAGTCCTGGTTGGGGCGGAACACCGGGGAGCTGTTTTTT	CASSLESWLGRNTGELFF
-	-	TRBV28	TRBJ2-7	TGTGCCAGCAGGACCTCCGGGCCTGACTACGAGCAGTACTTC	CASRTSGPDYEQYF
-	-	TRBV7-6	TRBJ1-4	TGTGCCAGCAGCCGTAATTCCAGGGAAAAACTGTTTTTT	CASSRNSREKLFF
-	-	TRBV30	TRBJ1-2	TGTGCCTGGAGTGTCTGGGTCCCGGGGACTAACTATGGCTACACCTTC	CAWSVWVPGTNYGYTF
-	TRBD1	TRBV7-2	TRBJ1-1	TGTGCCAGCAGCTTAGCCCGGACAGGAGAAGCTTTCTTT	CASSLARTGEAFF